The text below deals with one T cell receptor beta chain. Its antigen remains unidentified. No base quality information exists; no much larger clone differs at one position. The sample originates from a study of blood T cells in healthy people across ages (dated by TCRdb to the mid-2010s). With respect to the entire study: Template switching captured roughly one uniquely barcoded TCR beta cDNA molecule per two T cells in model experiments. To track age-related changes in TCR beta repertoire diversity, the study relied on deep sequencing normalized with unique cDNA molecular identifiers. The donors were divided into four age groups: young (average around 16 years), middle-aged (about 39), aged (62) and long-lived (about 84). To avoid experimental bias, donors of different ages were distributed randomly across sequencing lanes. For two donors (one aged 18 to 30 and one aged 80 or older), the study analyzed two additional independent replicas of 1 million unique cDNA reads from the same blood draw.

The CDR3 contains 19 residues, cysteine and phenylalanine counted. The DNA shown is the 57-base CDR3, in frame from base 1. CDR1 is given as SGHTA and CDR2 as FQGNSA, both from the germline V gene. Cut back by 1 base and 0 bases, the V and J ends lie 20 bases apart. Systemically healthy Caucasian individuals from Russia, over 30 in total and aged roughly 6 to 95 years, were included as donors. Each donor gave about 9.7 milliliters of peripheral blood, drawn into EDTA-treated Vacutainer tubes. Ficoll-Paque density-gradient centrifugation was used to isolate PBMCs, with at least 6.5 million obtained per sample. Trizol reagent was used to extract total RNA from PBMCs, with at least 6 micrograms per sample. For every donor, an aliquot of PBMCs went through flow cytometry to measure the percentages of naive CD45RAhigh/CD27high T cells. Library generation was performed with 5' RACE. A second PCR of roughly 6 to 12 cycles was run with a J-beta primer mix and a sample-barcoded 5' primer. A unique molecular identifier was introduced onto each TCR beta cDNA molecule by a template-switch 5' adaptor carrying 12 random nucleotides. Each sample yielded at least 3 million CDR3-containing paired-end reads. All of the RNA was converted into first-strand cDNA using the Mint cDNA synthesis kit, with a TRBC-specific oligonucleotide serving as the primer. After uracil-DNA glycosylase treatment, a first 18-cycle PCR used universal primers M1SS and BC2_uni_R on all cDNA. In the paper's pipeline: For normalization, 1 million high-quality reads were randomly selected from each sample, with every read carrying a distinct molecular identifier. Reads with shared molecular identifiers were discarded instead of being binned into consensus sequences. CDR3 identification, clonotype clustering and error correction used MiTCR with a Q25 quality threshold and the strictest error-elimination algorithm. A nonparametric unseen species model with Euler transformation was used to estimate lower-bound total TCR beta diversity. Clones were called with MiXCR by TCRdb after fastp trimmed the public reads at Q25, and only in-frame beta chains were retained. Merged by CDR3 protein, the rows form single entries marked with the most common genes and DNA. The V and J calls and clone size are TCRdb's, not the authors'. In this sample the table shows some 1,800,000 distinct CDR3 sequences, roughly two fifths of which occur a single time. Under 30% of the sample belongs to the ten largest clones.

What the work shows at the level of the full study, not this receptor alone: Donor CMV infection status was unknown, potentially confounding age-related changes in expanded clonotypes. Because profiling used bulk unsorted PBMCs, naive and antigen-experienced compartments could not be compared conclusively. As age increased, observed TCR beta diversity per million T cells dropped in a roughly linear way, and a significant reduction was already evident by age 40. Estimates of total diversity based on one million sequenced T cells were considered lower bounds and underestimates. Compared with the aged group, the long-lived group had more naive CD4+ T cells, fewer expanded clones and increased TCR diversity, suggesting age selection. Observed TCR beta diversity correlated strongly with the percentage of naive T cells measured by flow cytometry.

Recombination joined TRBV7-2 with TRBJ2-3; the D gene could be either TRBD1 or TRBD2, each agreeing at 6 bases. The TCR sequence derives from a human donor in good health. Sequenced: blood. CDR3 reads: CASSLVGGWGSPSTDTQYF. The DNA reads TGTGCCAGCAGCTTAGTAGGGGGGTGGGGGAGCCCTAGCACAGATACGCAGTATTTT.